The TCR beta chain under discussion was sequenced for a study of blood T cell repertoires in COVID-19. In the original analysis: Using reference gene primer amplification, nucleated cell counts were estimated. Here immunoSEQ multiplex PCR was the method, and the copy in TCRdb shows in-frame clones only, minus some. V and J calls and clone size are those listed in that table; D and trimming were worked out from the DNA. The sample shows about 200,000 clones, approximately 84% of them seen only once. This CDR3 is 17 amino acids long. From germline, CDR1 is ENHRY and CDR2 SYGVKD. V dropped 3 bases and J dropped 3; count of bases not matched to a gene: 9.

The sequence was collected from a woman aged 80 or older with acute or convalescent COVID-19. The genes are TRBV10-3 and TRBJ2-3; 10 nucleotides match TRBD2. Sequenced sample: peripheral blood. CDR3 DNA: TGTGCCATCAGTGACAGGGGGGCTAGCGGGAGTACAGATACGCAGTATTTT. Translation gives CAISDRGASGSTDTQYF.